This T cell receptor (beta chain) stems from a study of T cells in localized non-small cell lung cancer (dated by TCRdb to the early 2020s). Describing the broader study: The study examined T cell repertoires in a few hundred patients with early-stage NSCLC and compared tumors with uninvolved tumor-adjacent lungs. All 250 or so NSCLC patients in the cohort were treatment-naive and had localized lung tumors that were resected. Of the NSCLC patients, fewer than 150 were male and roughly 100 were female, and the mean age was approximately 69 years.

With respect to this clone: This receptor's antigen is unknown. Per-base qualities were not stored, and no clone one base away is much larger.

CDR1 and CDR2 are read off the germline V gene as SNHLY and FYNNEI. The CDR3 holds 15 amino acids from the cysteine to the phenylalanine. The CDR3 DNA has 45 bases and is translated from base 1. V gives up 7 bases and J gives up 2 bases, and the segment between their germline ends measures 15 bases. TCR beta CDR3 regions were sequenced from DNA using the immunoSEQ Assay. Per the authors' processing: T cell density was computed as TCR beta template counts normalized to usable DNA estimated by amplifying housekeeping genes. Using the preseqR package, richness was estimated by extrapolating to 120,000 templates for tissue samples and 400,000 templates for PBMC samples. Clonality was calculated as one minus Pielou's evenness. To identify tissue-enriched TCRs, differential abundance testing was run on productive amino-acid clonotypes with a minimum total count of 5 and an alpha of 0.1. The Jaccard Index and the Morisita Overlap Index were used to measure how much the repertoires overlapped between compartments. TCR beta CDR3s were clustered by GLIPH together with public tetramer-defined viral CDR3s, and at least three viral sequences plus V-gene enrichment were required for viral motifs. TCRdb's version of the immuneACCESS table is confined to in-frame rearrangements and falls short of the full clone set. An unresolved V gene accounts for under half of the shortfall where checked; the remainder is of unknown origin. V and J calls and clone size are as listed in that table; D and trimming were resolved from the DNA. In all, the sample holds about 70,000 clones, and 80% to 90% of those were seen once. The ten largest clones take up about a fifth of the sample.

Study-level results and caveats: A median of roughly 58 of the top 100 tumor clones were detected in paired uninvolved adjacent lung, and 28 of these tumor clones were also found among the top 100 clones of the paired uninvolved adjacent lung. The highest T cell clonality was observed in uninvolved tumor-adjacent lung, where clonality exceeded that of tumor, suggesting that antigenic responses were more focused in uninvolved tumor-adjacent lung. Because multi-region tumor sequencing was not done, intratumor heterogeneity could not be ruled out. Because the study design was exploratory, TCR variables were selected using unadjusted p-values without false-discovery rate correction. Longer overall survival was associated with higher T cell density in blood, whereas shorter survival was associated with higher clonality in adjacent lung.

At diagnosis, peripheral blood, uninvolved tumor-adjacent lung and tumor were collected and were preserved as a mix of fresh-frozen and FFPE material. For TCR repertoire profiling, blood samples were analyzed in the form of peripheral blood mononuclear cells. Recombination linked TRBV2 to TRBJ1-3, and perhaps TRBD1 as D gene, on 5 matching bases. Sequencing used peripheral blood, obtained before any cancer treatment. This TCR was sampled from a male donor older than 55 with stage III squamous cell lung carcinoma. The DNA sequence is given as TGTGCCAGCACTAACCTGGAAGGGGCTGGAAACACCATATATTTT. It codes for CASTNLEGAGNTIYF. Extended through the reference TRBV2 and TRBJ1-3 proteins, this CDR3 yields the full variable domain: EPEVTQTPSHQVTQMGQEVILRCVPISNHLYFYWYRQILGQKVEFLVSFYNNEISEKSEIFDDQFSVERPDGSNFTLKIRSTKLEDSAMYFCASTNLEGAGNTIYFGEGSWLTVV.